This TCR beta chain was identified during a study of shared clonotypes between healthy human individuals. Naive CD8 cells were CD45RO-negative, positively selected for CCR7, excluding terminally differentiated effector memory CD45RA+ cells. Healthy and HIV-negative, the adult donors had no recent acute infections or vaccinations. It was 200 to 250 ng DNA, 25,000 to 35,000 T cell genomes, that sorted-subset replicate PCRs used. Sequenced by immunoSEQ multiplex PCR; TCRdb stores in-frame clones only, minus some. Among roughly 2 million clones, around 96% were seen once, and the ten largest hold roughly 1%. J lost 5 bases, V lost 2 bases, and 5 bases had no gene match. CDR1 and CDR2 (germline): MNHEY, SMNVEV (reference sequence). This CDR3 has 16 residues.

J is TRBJ2-3 and V is TRBV27; TRBD2 aligns across 12 bases. The TCR comes from a young man in good health. Specimen: naive CD8+ T cells sorted from blood. Written as DNA, the CDR3 is TGTGCCAGCAGTTTAATACTAGCGGGGGGACAAGATACGCAGTATTTT. Protein sequence: CASSLILAGGQDTQYF.